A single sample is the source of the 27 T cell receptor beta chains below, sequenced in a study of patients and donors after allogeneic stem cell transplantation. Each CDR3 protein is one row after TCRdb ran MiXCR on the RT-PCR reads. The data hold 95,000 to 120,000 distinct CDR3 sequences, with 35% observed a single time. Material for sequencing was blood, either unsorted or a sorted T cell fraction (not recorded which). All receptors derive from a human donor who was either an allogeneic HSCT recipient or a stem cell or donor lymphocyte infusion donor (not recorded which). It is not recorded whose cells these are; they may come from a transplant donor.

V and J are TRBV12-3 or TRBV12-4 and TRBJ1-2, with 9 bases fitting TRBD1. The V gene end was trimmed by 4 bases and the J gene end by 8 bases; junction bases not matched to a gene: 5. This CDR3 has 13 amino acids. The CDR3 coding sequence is TGTGCCAGCAGTTGGGACAGGGCAAAGGGCTACACCTTC. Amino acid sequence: CASSWDRAKGYTF.

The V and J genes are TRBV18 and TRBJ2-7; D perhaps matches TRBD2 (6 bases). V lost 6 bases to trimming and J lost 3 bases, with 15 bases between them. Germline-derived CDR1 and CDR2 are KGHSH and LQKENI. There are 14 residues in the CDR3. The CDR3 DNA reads TGTGCCAGCTCCTTAGCGGCCCACGTCTACGAGCAGTACTTC. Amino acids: CASSLAAHVYEQYF.

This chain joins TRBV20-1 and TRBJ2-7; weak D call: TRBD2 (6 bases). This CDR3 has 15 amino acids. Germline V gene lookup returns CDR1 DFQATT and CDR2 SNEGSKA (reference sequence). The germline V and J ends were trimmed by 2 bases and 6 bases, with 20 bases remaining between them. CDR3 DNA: TGCAGTGCTAGAACTAGCCTCCTACTCAGTGGCGAGCAGTACTTC. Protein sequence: CSARTSLLLSGEQYF.

The CDR3 sequence is CASSPGLAGVLGNEQFF. CDR3 bases: TGTGCCAGCAGCCCTGGACTAGCGGGAGTATTAGGCAATGAGCAGTTCTTC. This chain uses TRBV12-3 or TRBV12-4 with TRBJ2-1; 13 bases fit TRBD2. With 6 bases clipped from V and 6 bases from J, the junction kept 11 bases outside the gene matches. CDR3 length: 17 residues.

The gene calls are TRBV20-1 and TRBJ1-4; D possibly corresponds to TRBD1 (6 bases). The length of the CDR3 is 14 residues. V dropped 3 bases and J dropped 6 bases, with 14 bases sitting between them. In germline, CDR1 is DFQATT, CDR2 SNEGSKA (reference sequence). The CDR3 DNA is TGCAGTGCTAGGTTTAGGGCAGGGGATGAAAAACTGTTTTTT. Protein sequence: CSARFRAGDEKLFF.

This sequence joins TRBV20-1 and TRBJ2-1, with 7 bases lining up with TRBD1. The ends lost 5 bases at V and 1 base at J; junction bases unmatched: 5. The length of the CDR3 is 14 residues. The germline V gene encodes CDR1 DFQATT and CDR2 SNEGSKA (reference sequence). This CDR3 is CSALPGQSYNEQFF. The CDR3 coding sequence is TGCAGTGCTTTACCGGGACAGTCCTACAATGAGCAGTTCTTC.

The CDR3 is CASRGKRVRASDNEQFF. The CDR3 DNA reads TGTGCCAGCAGGGGAAAAAGGGTACGAGCGAGCGACAATGAGCAGTTCTTC. This sequence joins TRBV6-5 and TRBJ2-1, with unresolved D. V was pared by 6 bases and J by 5 bases, with 23 bases between. Germline V gene sequence: CDR1 MNHEY, CDR2 SVGAGI. The CDR3 consists of 17 residues.

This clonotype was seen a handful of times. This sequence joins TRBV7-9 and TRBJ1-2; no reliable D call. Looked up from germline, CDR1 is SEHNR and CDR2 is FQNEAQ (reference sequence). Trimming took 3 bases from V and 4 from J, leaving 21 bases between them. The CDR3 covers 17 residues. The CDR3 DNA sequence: TGTGCCAGCAGCTTCATGCTCGGGGTGAACGGCGTCTATGGCTACACCTTC. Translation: CASSFMLGVNGVYGYTF.

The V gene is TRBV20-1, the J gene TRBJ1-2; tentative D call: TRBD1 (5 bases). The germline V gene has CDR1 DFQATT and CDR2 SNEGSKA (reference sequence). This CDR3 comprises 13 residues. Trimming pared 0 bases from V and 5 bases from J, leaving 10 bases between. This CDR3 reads CSARDRAPYGYTF. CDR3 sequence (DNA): TGCAGTGCTAGAGACAGGGCCCCTTATGGCTACACCTTC.

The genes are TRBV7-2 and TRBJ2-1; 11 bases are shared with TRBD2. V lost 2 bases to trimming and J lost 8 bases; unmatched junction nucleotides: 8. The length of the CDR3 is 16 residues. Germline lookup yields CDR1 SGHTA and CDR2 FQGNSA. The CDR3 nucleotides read TGTGCCAGCAGCTTACTCCCTAGCGGGAGGAACGATGAGCAGTTCTTC. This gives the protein CASSLLPSGRNDEQFF.

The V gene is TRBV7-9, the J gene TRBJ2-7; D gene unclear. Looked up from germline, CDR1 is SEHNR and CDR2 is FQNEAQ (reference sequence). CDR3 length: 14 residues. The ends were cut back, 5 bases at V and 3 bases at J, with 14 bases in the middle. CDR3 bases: TGTGCCAGCAGCCCGCTAGGAAAACTCTACGAGCAGTACTTC. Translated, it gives CASSPLGKLYEQYF.

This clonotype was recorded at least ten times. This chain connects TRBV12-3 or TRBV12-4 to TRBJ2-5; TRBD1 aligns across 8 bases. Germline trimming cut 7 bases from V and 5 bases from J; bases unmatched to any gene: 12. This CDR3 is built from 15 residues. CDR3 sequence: CASTPSRGRWETQYF. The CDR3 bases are TGTGCCAGCACCCCGTCCAGGGGGCGGTGGGAGACCCAGTACTTC.

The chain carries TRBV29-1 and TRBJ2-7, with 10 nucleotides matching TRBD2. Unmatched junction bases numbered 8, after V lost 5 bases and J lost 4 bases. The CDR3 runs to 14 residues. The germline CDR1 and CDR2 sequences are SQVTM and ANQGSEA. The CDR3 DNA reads TGCAGCGTTTCCCGTAGCGGGAGGAGTTACGAGCAGTACTTC. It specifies CSVSRSGRSYEQYF.

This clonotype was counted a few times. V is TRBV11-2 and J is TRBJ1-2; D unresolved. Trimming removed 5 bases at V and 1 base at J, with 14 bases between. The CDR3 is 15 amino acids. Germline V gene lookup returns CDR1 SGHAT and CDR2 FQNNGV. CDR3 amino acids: CASSPAPYLNYGYTF. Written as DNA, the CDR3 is TGTGCCAGCAGCCCCGCACCGTACCTTAACTATGGCTACACCTTC.

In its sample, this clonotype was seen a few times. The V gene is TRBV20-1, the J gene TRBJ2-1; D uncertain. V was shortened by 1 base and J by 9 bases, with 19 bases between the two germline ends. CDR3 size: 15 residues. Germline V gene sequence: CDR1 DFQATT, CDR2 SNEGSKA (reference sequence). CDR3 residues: CSARVAAHPNGEQFF. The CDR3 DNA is TGCAGTGCTAGAGTTGCGGCCCACCCGAACGGTGAGCAGTTCTTC.

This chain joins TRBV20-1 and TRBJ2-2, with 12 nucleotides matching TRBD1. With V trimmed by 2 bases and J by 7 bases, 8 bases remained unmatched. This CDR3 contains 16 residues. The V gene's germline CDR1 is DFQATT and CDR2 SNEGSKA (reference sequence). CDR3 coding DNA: TGCAGTGCTAGATCCTGGGACAGGGGGCTTGGCGGGGAGCTGTTTTTT. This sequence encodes CSARSWDRGLGGELFF.

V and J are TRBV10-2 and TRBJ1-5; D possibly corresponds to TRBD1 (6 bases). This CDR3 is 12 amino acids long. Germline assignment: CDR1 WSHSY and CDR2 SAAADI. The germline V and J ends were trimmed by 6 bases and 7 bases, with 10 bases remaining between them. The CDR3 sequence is CASRSTGQPQHF. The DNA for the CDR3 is TGCGCCAGCAGGTCGACAGGACAGCCCCAGCATTTT.

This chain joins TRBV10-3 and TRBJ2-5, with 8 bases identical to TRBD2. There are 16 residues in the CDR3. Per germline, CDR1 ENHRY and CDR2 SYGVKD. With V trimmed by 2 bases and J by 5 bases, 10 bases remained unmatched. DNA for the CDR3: TGTGCCATCAGTGAGGGCGGGAGGCTCCCGCGGGAGACCCAGTACTTC. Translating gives CAISEGGRLPRETQYF.

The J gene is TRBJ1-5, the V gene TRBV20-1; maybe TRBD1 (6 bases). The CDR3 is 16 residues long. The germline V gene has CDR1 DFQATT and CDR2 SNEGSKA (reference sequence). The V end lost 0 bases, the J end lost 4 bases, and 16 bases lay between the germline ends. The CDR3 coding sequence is TGCAGTGCTAGAGATCTCCATGGACAGCCAAATCAGCCCCAGCATTTT. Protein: CSARDLHGQPNQPQHF.

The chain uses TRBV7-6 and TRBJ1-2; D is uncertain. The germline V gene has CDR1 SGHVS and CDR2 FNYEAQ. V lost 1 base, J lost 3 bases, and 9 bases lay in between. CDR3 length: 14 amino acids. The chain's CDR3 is CASSLGPEHYGYTF. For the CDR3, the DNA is TGTGCCAGCAGCTTAGGTCCTGAGCACTATGGCTACACCTTC.

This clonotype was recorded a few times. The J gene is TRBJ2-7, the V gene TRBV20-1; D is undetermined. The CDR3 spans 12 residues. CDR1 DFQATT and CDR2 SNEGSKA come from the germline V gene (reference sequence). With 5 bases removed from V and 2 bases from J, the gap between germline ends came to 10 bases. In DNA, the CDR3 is TGCAGTGCTTCCCACTTTCCCTACGAGCAGTACTTC. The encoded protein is CSASHFPYEQYF.

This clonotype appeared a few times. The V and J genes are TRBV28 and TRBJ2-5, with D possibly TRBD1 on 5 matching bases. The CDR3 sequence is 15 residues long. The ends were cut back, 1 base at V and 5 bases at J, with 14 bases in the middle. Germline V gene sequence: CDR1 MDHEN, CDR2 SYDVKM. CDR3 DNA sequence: TGTGCCAGCAGTTTATTTTGGCAGGGTCCTGAGACCCAGTACTTC. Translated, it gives CASSLFWQGPETQYF.

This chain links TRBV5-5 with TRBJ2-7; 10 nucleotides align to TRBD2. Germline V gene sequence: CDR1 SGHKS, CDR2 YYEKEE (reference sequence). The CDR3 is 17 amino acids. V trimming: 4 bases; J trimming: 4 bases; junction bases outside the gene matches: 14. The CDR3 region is CASSRYATSGDLYEQYF. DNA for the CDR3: TGTGCCAGCAGCCGATATGCCACTAGCGGGGACTTATACGAGCAGTACTTC.

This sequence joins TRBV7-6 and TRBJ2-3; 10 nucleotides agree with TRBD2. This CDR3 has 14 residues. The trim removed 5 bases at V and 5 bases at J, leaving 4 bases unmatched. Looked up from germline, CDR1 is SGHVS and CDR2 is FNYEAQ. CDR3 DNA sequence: TGTGCCAGCAGCATAAGGACTAGCGGAGATACGCAGTATTTT. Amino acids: CASSIRTSGDTQYF.

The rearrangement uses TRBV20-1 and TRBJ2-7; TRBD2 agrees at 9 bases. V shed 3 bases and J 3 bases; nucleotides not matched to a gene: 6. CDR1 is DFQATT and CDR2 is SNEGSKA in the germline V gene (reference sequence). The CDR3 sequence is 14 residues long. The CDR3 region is CSASGPSGIYEQYF. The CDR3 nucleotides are TGCAGTGCTAGCGGTCCTAGCGGGATCTACGAGCAGTACTTC.

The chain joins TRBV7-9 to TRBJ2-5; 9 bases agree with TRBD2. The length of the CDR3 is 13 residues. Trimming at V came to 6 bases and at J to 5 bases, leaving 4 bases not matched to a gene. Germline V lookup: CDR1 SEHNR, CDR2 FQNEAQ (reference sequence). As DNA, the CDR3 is TGTGCCAGCAGACCTAGCGGGATGGAGACCCAGTACTTC. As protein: CASRPSGMETQYF.

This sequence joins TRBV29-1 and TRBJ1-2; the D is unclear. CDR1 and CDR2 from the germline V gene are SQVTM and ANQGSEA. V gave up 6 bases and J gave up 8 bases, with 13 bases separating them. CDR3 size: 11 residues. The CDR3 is CSVLRRHGYTF. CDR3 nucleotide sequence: TGCAGCGTCTTGCGAAGGCACGGCTACACCTTC. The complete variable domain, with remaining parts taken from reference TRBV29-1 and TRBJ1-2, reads SAVISQKPSRDICQRGTSLTIQCQVDSQVTMMFWYRQQPGQSLTLIATANQGSEATYESGFVIDKFPISRPNLTFSTLTVSNMSPEDSSIYLCSVLRRHGYTFGSGTRLTVV.